This T cell receptor (beta chain) comes out of a study of cytomegalovirus exposure and HLA in healthy donors. Study-wide findings and caveats: Later on, an analysis found that several of the most significant clusters appeared to be linked to common viral pathogens, which included parvovirus B19. In a later analysis, a missense DCLRE1C variant was linked to TCR beta V- and J-gene trimming.

With regard to this clone: Its antigen is as yet unknown.

PCR involved 60 Vbeta and 13 Jbeta primers. Method: immunoSEQ multiplex PCR; TCRdb's copy keeps in-frame clones and lacks some. The repertoire consists of roughly 170,000 clones, with around three quarters occurring once and the leading ten covering 1.5% to 2%. V lost 0 bases to trimming and J lost 0 bases, with 8 bases between them. From germline, CDR1 is MNHEY and CDR2 SMNVEV (reference sequence). The CDR3 is 16 amino acids. At the time of sampling, donors were nominally healthy, though unrecorded immune exposures were likely. This TCR derives from a woman aged 25 to 39 in good health and CMV-seronegative. Material: PBMCs. This chain joins TRBV27 and TRBJ2-2; possible D gene TRBD2, 5 bases. The CDR3 loop is CASSLSFGTNTGELFF. The DNA of the CDR3 is TGTGCCAGCAGTTTATCGTTCGGGACGAACACCGGGGAGCTGTTTTTT.